Reported below is one T cell receptor (beta chain). The antigen is not known. These data belong to a study of beta chain features in type 1 diabetes. The overall study: Regarding age, gender and cell yields, patients proved similar to healthy donors. Whole-study findings and limits: For Type 1 diabetes patients, all four CD4+ subsets carried TCRB CDR3s that were moderately but significantly shorter. Cells carrying high TCR expression could end up over-represented when cDNA is sequenced.

All of the isolated RNA was reverse transcribed, so expressed TCRB transcripts were sequenced. Sequenced by immunoSEQ multiplex PCR; TCRdb stores in-frame clones only, minus some. The table has 300,000 to 400,000 clones, roughly 14% seen once. Germline trimming cut 3 bases from V and 5 bases from J; bases unmatched to any gene: 17. The CDR3 length is 17 residues. CDR1 GTSNPN and CDR2 SVGIG come from the germline V gene (reference sequence). The sequencing input was naive CD4+ T cells from blood. The chain couples TRBV30 to TRBJ2-5, with TRBD2 matching 8 bases. This receptor was identified in a young woman with type 1 diabetes. This CDR3 is CAWSLGLSGGLGETQYF. DNA of the CDR3: TGTGCCTGGAGCCTAGGACTAAGCGGGGGCCTCGGTGAGACCCAGTACTTC.